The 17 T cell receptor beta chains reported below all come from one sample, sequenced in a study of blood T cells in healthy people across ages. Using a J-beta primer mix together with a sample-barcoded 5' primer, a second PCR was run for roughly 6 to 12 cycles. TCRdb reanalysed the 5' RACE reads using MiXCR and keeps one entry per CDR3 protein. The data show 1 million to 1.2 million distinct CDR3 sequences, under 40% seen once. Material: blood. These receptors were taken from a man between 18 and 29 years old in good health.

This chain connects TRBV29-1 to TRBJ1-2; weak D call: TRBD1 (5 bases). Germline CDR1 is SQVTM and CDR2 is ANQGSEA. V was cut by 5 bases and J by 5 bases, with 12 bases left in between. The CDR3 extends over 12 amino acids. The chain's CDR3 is CSVRSQEYGYTF. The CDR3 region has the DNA TGCAGCGTTCGGTCACAGGAATATGGCTACACCTTC.

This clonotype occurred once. The CDR3 loop reads CATSEDTGELFF. The CDR3 DNA follows: TGTGCCACCAGTGAAGACACCGGGGAGCTGTTTTTT. The chain carries TRBV24-1 and TRBJ2-2; no clear D gene. The CDR3 consists of 12 residues. V shed 4 bases and J shed 3 bases, with 2 bases lying between them. CDR1 KGHDR and CDR2 SFDVKD come from the germline V gene.

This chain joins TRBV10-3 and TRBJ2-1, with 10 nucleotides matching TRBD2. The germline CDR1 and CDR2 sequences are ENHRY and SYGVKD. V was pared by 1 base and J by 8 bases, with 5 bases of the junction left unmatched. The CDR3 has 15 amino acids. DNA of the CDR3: TGTGCCATCAGTGAGTTAGCGGGGGGTACCCATGAGCAGTTCTTC. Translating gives CAISELAGGTHEQFF.

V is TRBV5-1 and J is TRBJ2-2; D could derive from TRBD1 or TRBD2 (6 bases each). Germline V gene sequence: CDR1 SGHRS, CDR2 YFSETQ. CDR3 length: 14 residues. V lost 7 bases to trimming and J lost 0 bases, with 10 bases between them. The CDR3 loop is CASGGPANTGELFF. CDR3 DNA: TGCGCCAGCGGGGGGCCCGCGAACACCGGGGAGCTGTTTTTT.

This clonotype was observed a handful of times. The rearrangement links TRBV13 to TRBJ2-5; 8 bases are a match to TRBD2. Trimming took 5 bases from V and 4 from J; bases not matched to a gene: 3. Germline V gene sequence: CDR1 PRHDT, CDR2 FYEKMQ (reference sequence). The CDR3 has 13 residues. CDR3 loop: CASSPTSAETQYF. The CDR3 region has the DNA TGTGCCAGCAGCCCGACTAGCGCAGAGACCCAGTACTTC.

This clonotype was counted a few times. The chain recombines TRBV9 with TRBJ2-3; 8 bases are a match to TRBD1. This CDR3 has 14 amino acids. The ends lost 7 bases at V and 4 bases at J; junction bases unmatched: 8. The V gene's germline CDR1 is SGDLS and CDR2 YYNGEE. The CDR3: CASGQGRFSDTQYF. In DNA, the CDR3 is TGTGCCAGCGGACAGGGTCGATTCTCAGATACGCAGTATTTT.

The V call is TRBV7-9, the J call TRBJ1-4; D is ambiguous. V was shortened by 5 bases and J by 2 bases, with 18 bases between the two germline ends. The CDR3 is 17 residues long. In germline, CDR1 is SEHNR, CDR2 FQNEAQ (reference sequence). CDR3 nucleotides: TGTGCCAGCAGCACTAGACGAACGCTAGAGACTAATGAAAAACTGTTTTTT. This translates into CASSTRRTLETNEKLFF. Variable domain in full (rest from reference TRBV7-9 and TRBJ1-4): DTGVSQNPRHKITKRGQNVTFRCDPISEHNRLYWYRQTLGQGPEFLTYFQNEAQLEKSRLLSDRFSAERPKGSFSTLEIQRTEQGDSAMYLCASSTRRTLETNEKLFFGSGTQLSVL.

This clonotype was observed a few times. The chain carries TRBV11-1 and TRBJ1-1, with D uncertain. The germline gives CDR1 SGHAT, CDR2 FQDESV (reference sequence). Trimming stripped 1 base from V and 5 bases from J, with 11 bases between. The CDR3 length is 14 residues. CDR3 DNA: TGTGCCAGCAGCTTAGGGGAGGTGAGGACTGAAGCTTTCTTT. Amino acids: CASSLGEVRTEAFF.

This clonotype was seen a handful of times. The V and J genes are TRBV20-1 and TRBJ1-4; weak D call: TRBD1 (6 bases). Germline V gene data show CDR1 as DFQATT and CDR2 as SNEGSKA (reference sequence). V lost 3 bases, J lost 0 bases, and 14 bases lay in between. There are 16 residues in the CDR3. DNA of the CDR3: TGCAGTGCTAGGGACGGAAGGGGGGCAACTAATGAAAAACTGTTTTTT. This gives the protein CSARDGRGATNEKLFF.

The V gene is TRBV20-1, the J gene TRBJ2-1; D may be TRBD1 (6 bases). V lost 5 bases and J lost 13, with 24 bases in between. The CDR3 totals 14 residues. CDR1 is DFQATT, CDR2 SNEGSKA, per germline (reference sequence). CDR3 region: CSAVPGVTLETQFF. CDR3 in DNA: TGCAGTGCTGTCCCAGGGGTGACGTTGGAGACCCAGTTCTTC.

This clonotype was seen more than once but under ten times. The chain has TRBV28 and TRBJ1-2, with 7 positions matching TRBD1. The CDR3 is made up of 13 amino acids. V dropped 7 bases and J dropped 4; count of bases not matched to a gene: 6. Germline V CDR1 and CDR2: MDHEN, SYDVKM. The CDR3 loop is CASTNRQGYGYTF. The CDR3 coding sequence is TGTGCCAGCACTAATCGACAGGGCTATGGCTACACCTTC.

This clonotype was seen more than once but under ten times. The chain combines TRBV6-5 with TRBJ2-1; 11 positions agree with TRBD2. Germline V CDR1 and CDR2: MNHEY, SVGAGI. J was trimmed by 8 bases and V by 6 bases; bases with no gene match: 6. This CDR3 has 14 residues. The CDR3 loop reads CASRLAGAGDEQFF. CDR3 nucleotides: TGTGCCAGCAGACTAGCGGGGGCCGGGGATGAGCAGTTCTTC.

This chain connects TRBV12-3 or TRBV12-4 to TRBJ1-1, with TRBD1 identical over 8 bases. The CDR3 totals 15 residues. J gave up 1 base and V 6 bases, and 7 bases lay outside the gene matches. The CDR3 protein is CASRPTGASNTEAFF. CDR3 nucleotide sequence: TGTGCCAGCAGGCCGACAGGGGCCTCGAACACTGAAGCTTTCTTT.

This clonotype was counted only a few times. CDR3 bases: TGCAGTGCTAGGCAGTCGAGGGGGGAAGCTTTCTTT. It encodes CSARQSRGEAFF. The chain uses TRBV20-1 and TRBJ1-1; tentative D call: TRBD1 (6 bases). The CDR3 consists of 12 residues. CDR1 and CDR2 from the germline V gene are DFQATT and SNEGSKA (reference sequence). Trimming took off 3 bases at V and 8 bases at J, with 13 bases between the two ends.

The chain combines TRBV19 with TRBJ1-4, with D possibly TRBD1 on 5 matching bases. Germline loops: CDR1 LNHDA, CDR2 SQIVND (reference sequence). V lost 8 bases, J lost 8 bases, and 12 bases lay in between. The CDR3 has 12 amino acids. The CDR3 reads CASGRVGEKLFF. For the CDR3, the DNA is TGTGCCAGTGGCAGGGTCGGAGAAAAACTGTTTTTT.

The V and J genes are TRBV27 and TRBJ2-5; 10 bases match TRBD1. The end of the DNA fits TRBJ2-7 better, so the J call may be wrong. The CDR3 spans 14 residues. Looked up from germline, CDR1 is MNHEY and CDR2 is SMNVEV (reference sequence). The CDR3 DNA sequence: TGTGCCAGCAGTGAGACAGGGGGCGCGTACGAGCAGTACTTC. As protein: CASSETGGAYEQYF.

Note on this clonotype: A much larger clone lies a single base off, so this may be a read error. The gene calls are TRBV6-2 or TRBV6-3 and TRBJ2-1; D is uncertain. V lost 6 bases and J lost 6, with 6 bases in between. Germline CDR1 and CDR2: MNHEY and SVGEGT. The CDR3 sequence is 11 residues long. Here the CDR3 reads CASSIVNEQFF. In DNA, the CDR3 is TGTGCCAGCAGCATAGTCAATGAGCAGTTCTTC.